This T cell receptor (beta chain) was recorded in a study of control samples from healthy donors and cancer patients. V lost 1 base to trimming and J lost 13 bases, with 14 bases between them. CDR3 length: 14 residues. Germline CDR1 SGHAT, CDR2 FQNNGV. Sequencing was performed with immunoSEQ multiplex PCR; in TCRdb, only in-frame clones are kept and a portion is missing. The sample yields roughly 63,000 clones, roughly 89% seen once. Sequencing used PBMCs. This receptor was taken from a man aged 60 to 75 with colorectal cancer. V gene TRBV11-2 combines with J gene TRBJ1-6, with D perhaps TRBD1 (5 bases). The CDR3 loop reads CASSLVQGEVPLHF. In nucleotides, the CDR3 is TGTGCCAGCAGCTTAGTCCAGGGAGAAGTCCCCCTCCACTTT. The entire variable domain, with the rest obtained from reference TRBV11-2 and TRBJ1-6, is as follows: EAGVAQSPRYKIIEKRQSVAFWCNPISGHATLYWYQQILGQGPKLLIQFQNNGVVDDSQLPKDRFSAERLKGVDSTLKIQPAKLEDSAVYLCASSLVQGEVPLHFGNGTRLTVT.